The 16 T cell receptor beta chains below come from one sample, sequenced in a study of vaccination effects on CD4 cells after COVID-19. Their antigens are not known. Using immunoSEQ multiplex PCR, the repertoire was profiled, and TCRdb retains in-frame clones only, with some absent. This sample yields about 50,000 clones, of which around 70% are seen a single time; roughly 15% belongs to the top ten. Sequencing was preceded by expansion of antigen-specific CD4+ T cells with viral peptide pools in the ViraFEST assay. At the end of 10 days of culture, CD4+ T cells were isolated. Two doses of either BNT162b2 or mRNA-1273 were given to each participant. Sample: CD4+ T cells from PBMCs cultured with HCoV-OC43 spike peptides, taken after COVID-19 vaccination. Sample subset: HCoV-OC43 spike overlapping peptide pool stimulation. The receptors originated from a human donor who received a COVID-19 vaccine.

This chain links TRBV29-1 with TRBJ1-1; 12 bases align to TRBD1. Germline CDR1 reads SQVTM; CDR2 reads ANQGSEA. The CDR3 is made up of 17 amino acids. V trimming: 4 bases; J trimming: 5 bases; junction bases outside the gene matches: 14. The CDR3 region is CSVGGTGQGAGWTEAFF. The CDR3 DNA follows: TGCAGCGTTGGGGGTACGGGACAGGGGGCCGGTTGGACTGAAGCTTTCTTT.

In regard to this clone: An end of the junction differs from the germline gene, which may be a read error. Distinct nucleotide sequences in the sample also encode this CDR3. The chain has TRBV5-5 and TRBJ2-7; D may correspond to TRBD1 or TRBD2 (5 bases each). Germline V gene data show CDR1 as SGHKS and CDR2 as YYEKEE (reference sequence). The CDR3 consists of 17 residues. The DNA of the CDR3 is TGTGCCAGCAGCCTCGAGCTGGGGACCGTCAATATCTACGAGCAATACTTC. Translating it yields CASSLELGTVNIYEQYF.

This clone was counted a single time. The chain employs TRBV18 and TRBJ2-1; D unresolved. Germline lookup yields CDR1 KGHSH and CDR2 LQKENI. This CDR3 contains 15 residues. V lost 4 bases and J lost 4, with 14 bases in between. The DNA of the CDR3 is TGTGCCAGCTCACTGTCGACTGGCCGGTACAATGAGCAGTTCTTC. Its protein product is CASSLSTGRYNEQFF. Full variable domain (outside the CDR3, taken from reference TRBV18 and TRBJ2-1): NAGVMQNPRHLVRRRGQEARLRCSPMKGHSHVYWYRQLPEEGLKFMVYLQKENIIDESGMPKERFSAEFPKEGPSILRIQQVVRGDSAAYFCASSLSTGRYNEQFFGPGTRLTVL.

The chain links TRBV18 to TRBJ1-4; D perhaps matches TRBD1 (5 bases). The V gene lost 6 bases and the J gene lost 5 bases, with 16 bases spanning the gap. From germline, CDR1 is KGHSH and CDR2 LQKENI. The CDR3 extends over 15 amino acids. CDR3 bases: TGTGCCAGCTCTTCCGATTCATGGGGGAATGAAAAACTGTTTTTT. Amino acid sequence: CASSSDSWGNEKLFF. Full variable domain (remainder filled in from reference TRBV18 and TRBJ1-4): NAGVMQNPRHLVRRRGQEARLRCSPMKGHSHVYWYRQLPEEGLKFMVYLQKENIIDESGMPKERFSAEFPKEGPSILRIQQVVRGDSAAYFCASSSDSWGNEKLFFGSGTQLSVL.

This sequence joins TRBV5-6 and TRBJ2-7; tentative D call: TRBD1 (5 bases). The CDR3 runs 14 residues. The germline V gene encodes CDR1 SGHDT and CDR2 YYEEEE. The V end was cut by 0 bases, the J end by 3 bases, with 10 bases between. For the CDR3, the DNA is TGTGCCAGCAGCTTGGTGGCAGGGAACTACGAGCAGTACTTC. Its protein product is CASSLVAGNYEQYF.

The sample holds a few counts of this clone. This chain connects TRBV10-2 to TRBJ1-5, with D maybe TRBD1 (5 bases). Germline V CDR1 and CDR2: WSHSY, SAAADI. V was pared by 8 bases and J by 7 bases, with 15 bases between. This CDR3 region has 13 residues. CDR3 residues: CASSLERGQPQHF. CDR3 sequence (DNA): TGCGCCAGCTCCCTTGAACGGGGCCAGCCCCAGCATTTT.

V is TRBV5-1 and J is TRBJ2-5; the match to TRBD1 covers 12 bases. With V trimmed by 2 bases and J by 2 bases, 4 bases remained unmatched. Germline assignment: CDR1 SGHRS and CDR2 YFSETQ. This CDR3 is 16 amino acids long. Written as DNA, the CDR3 is TGCGCCAGCAGCTTCCGGGACAGGGGGCCTCAAGAGACCCAGTACTTC. Protein product: CASSFRDRGPQETQYF.

The chain links TRBV30 to TRBJ2-1; TRBD1 or TRBD2 may be the D gene (6 bases each). Germline lookup yields CDR1 GTSNPN and CDR2 SVGIG (reference sequence). Trimming stripped 0 bases from V and 12 bases from J, with 18 bases between. This CDR3 has 14 residues. CDR3 DNA sequence: TGTGCCTGGAGTGTACGGGGGCCGACTTGGGTGCAGTTCTTC. Residues: CAWSVRGPTWVQFF. The whole variable domain, filled in from reference TRBV30 and TRBJ2-1, reads SQTIHQWPATLVQPVGSPLSLECTVEGTSNPNLYWYRQAAGRGLQLLFYSVGIGQISSEVPQNLSASRPQDRQFILSSKKLLLSDSGFYLCAWSVRGPTWVQFFGPGTRLTVL.

The CDR3 bases are TGCGCCAGCAGCTTGGGGTCTGCTAGCTACACCTTC. It specifies CASSLGSASYTF. The chain is built from TRBV5-1 and TRBJ1-2, with D hard to call. Germline V gene lookup returns CDR1 SGHRS and CDR2 YFSETQ. There are 12 residues in the CDR3. V was pared by 0 bases and J by 9 bases, with 9 bases between.

This chain joins TRBV21-1 and TRBJ1-6; TRBD1 is the table's D call and was not checked against the DNA. TRBV21-1 is a documented pseudogene. This CDR3 has 17 amino acids. This CDR3 is CASSEYLNRVGNSPLHF. The CDR3 region has the DNA TGTGCCAGCAGCGAATACTTAAACAGGGTTGGCAATTCACCCCTCCACTTT.

This clone has a handful of counts. The chain couples TRBV29-1 to TRBJ2-4, with D perhaps matching TRBD2 (7 bases). Looked up from germline, CDR1 is SQVTM and CDR2 is ANQGSEA. V was trimmed by 4 bases and J by 2 bases, leaving 12 bases between them. The CDR3 has 14 amino acids. CDR3 protein: CSVGRGGTKNIQYF. The CDR3 region has the DNA TGCAGCGTTGGGAGGGGGGGGACCAAAAACATTCAGTACTTC.

J is TRBJ1-1 and V is TRBV4-1; weak D call: TRBD1 (5 bases). The CDR3 extends over 18 amino acids. Germline CDR1 is MGHRA and CDR2 is YSYEKL. Trimming pared 0 bases from V and 1 base from J, leaving 18 bases between. The CDR3 region is CASSQDKYRPLGNTEAFF. Written as DNA, the CDR3 is TGCGCCAGCAGCCAAGACAAGTACAGGCCCTTAGGGAACACTGAAGCTTTCTTT.

The rearrangement links TRBV12-5 to TRBJ2-7; 9 bases are shared with TRBD1. The CDR3 is made up of 16 amino acids. Germline V CDR1 and CDR2: LGHNT, FRNRAP. V shed 6 bases, J shed 5 bases, and the junction held 14 bases outside the gene matches. As DNA, the CDR3 is TGTGCTAGTGGCACCCTCCCGGGACAGGGTAACGACGAGCAGTACTTC. Encoded protein: CASGTLPGQGNDEQYF.

The chain employs TRBV6-5 and TRBJ1-3; 9 nucleotides align to TRBD1. Unmatched junction bases numbered 2, after V lost 0 bases and J lost 2 bases. Germline V gene sequence: CDR1 MNHEY, CDR2 SVGAGI. The CDR3 length is 16 residues. This CDR3 is CASSYSWDRAGNTIYF. The CDR3 nucleotides are TGTGCCAGCAGTTACTCATGGGACAGGGCTGGAAACACCATATATTTT.

This sequence joins TRBV15 and TRBJ1-1; no firm D call. Germline values: CDR1 LNHNV, CDR2 YYDKDF (reference sequence). The CDR3 sequence is 12 residues long. V was pared by 8 bases and J by 5 bases, with 12 bases between. For the CDR3, the DNA is TGTGCCACCTCAATGGCCGAAACTGAAGCTTTCTTT. As protein: CATSMAETEAFF.

The V and J genes are TRBV7-9 and TRBJ1-1, with D maybe TRBD1 (5 bases). Germline CDR1 and CDR2: SEHNR and FQNEAQ (reference sequence). The CDR3 has 13 amino acids. V lost 5 bases and J 4 bases, leaving 11 bases between the germline ends. CDR3 amino acids: CASSQEGSTEAFF. In DNA form, the CDR3 reads TGTGCCAGCAGCCAAGAGGGGAGCACTGAAGCTTTCTTT.